This entry features one T cell receptor beta chain sequence. What it binds is unknown. J was trimmed by 3 bases and V by 3 bases; bases with no gene match: 4. The CDR3 is made up of 15 amino acids. The germline gives CDR1 DFQATT, CDR2 SNEGSKA (reference sequence). The record originates from a study of T cells in Graves' hyperthyroidism and ophthalmopathy. Study outcomes and limitations: Most thyroid clonotypes that were expanded above 0.001 also turned up in blood. Ophthalmopathy, which appeared later, was predicted by the model a median 6.5 months before onset.

Each ophthalmopathy patient scored at least 3 on the Clinical Activity Score and at least 4 on NOSPECS grade, with duration under 3 months. The study excluded patients with uncontrolled infection, other autoimmune disease, pregnancy or lactation. Amplified regions were TCR beta CDR3 sequences from RNA transcripts. A set of HTBI primers served as the primers for a first-round RT-PCR of the TCR CDR3. TCRdb independently ran MiXCR on the multiplex PCR reads; one entry per CDR3 protein. The sample contains 490,000 or so distinct CDR3 sequences, around a fifth of which appear only once. The chain joins TRBV20-1 to TRBJ2-5; 13 bases fit TRBD2. The sequence was obtained from a woman in her 70s with Graves' ophthalmopathy. The specimen was blood. CDR3 coding DNA: TGCAGTGCTAGCCGTGGGACTAGCGGGAAAGAGACCCAGTACTTC. This gives the protein CSASRGTSGKETQYF.